These 29 T cell receptor beta chains share one sample of origin, sequenced in a study of blood T cell repertoires in COVID-19. The data were produced by immunoSEQ multiplex PCR, yet TCRdb's version contains in-frame clones alone and is incomplete. The table records roughly 170,000 clones, around 74% of them present only once. The source material was peripheral blood. The receptors here all came from a woman aged 55-69 years with COVID-19, enrolled during active disease.

The chain recombines TRBV5-4 with TRBJ2-5, with 7 bases matching TRBD1. The CDR3 spans 15 residues. Unmatched junction bases numbered 7, after V lost 5 bases and J lost 0 bases. Germline CDR1 is SGHNT and CDR2 is YYREEE (reference sequence). CDR3 residues: CASRETGAYQETQYF. Here the CDR3 DNA reads TGTGCCAGCAGGGAAACAGGGGCCTACCAAGAGACCCAGTACTTC.

The chain combines TRBV5-4 with TRBJ1-1; the D gene is possibly TRBD1 (5 bases). Germline lookup yields CDR1 SGHNT and CDR2 YYREEE (reference sequence). Between the trimmed V and J ends, which lost 0 bases and 6 bases, there was a span of 18 bases. The CDR3 has 16 amino acids. The CDR3 is CASSLDPGLRRAEAFF. In DNA, the CDR3 is TGTGCCAGCAGCTTGGATCCAGGGTTGAGAAGGGCTGAAGCTTTCTTT.

The chain joins TRBV24-1 to TRBJ1-6, with unresolved D. CDR1 KGHDR and CDR2 SFDVKD come from the germline V gene. The germline V and J ends were trimmed by 5 bases and 9 bases, with 13 bases remaining between them. CDR3 length: 14 amino acids. The DNA of the CDR3 is TGTGCCACCAGTGCGAGTCCCTCGGGTTCACCCCTCCACTTT. This codes for CATSASPSGSPLHF.

As concerns this clone: A junction end diverges from the germline sequence, so it may reflect a read error. The CDR3 bases are TGTGCTAGCAGCCCCGGACTAGCGGGGGGGAAGGGAGAGACCCAGTACTTC. Translation gives CASSPGLAGGKGETQYF. V usage is TRBV7-7 and J usage is TRBJ2-5; 15 bases fit TRBD2. The CDR3 consists of 17 residues. From germline, CDR1 is SSHAT and CDR2 FNYEAQ (reference sequence).

J is TRBJ2-7 and V is TRBV19; 7 bases fit TRBD1. This CDR3 is 15 amino acids long. In germline, CDR1 is LNHDA, CDR2 SQIVND (reference sequence). The V segment lost 3 bases and the J segment 1 base; nucleotides outside the gene matches: 6. The CDR3 protein is CASSIRQGPSYEQYF. For the CDR3, the DNA is TGTGCCAGTAGTATCCGACAGGGTCCGTCCTACGAGCAGTACTTC.

The chain couples TRBV5-1 to TRBJ1-4; TRBD1 matches at 12 bases. V dropped 5 bases and J dropped 3; count of bases not matched to a gene: 11. The CDR3 spans 18 residues. CDR1 and CDR2 (germline): SGHRS, YFSETQ. The CDR3: CASSPGQGALRANEKLFF. For the CDR3, the DNA is TGCGCCAGCAGTCCGGGACAGGGGGCTCTCAGGGCTAATGAAAAACTGTTTTTT.

The chain couples TRBV27 to TRBJ1-2; possibly TRBD1 for D (6 bases). Germline V gene sequence: CDR1 MNHEY, CDR2 SMNVEV (reference sequence). V shed 7 bases and J shed 0 bases, with 18 bases lying between them. The CDR3 is 16 amino acids. The CDR3 DNA reads TGTGCCAGCACCTCCGACCGGGACAACTCTAACTATGGCTACACCTTC. It yields the protein CASTSDRDNSNYGYTF.

The chain joins TRBV10-3 to TRBJ2-7, with 8 bases matching TRBD2. The CDR3 runs to 12 residues. J was trimmed by 3 bases and V by 10 bases; bases with no gene match: 5. The germline CDR1 and CDR2 sequences are ENHRY and SYGVKD. The CDR3 spells CASSGINYEQYF. CDR3 sequence (DNA): TGTGCCAGTAGCGGGATAAACTACGAGCAGTACTTC.

The genes are TRBV7-8 and TRBJ2-3; D is ambiguous. The CDR3 loop spans 16 amino acids. V lost 5 bases, J lost 3 bases, and 18 bases lay in between. Germline V gene sequence: CDR1 SGHVS, CDR2 FQNEAQ. CDR3 residues: CASSPRSAPVTDTQYF. CDR3 bases: TGTGCCAGCAGCCCTAGGAGCGCCCCAGTGACAGATACGCAGTATTTT.

The gene calls are TRBV6-1 and TRBJ2-1; D not certain. Per the germline V gene, CDR1 is MNHNS and CDR2 is SASEGT. V dropped 3 bases and J dropped 1 base, with 10 bases sitting between them. The CDR3 is 15 amino acids. CDR3 sequence reads: CASSESSSSYNEQFF. CDR3 DNA sequence: TGTGCCAGCAGTGAGTCCAGTTCGTCCTACAATGAGCAGTTCTTC.

The chain employs TRBV24-1 and TRBJ2-2; 16 positions match TRBD2. The germline CDR1 and CDR2 sequences are KGHDR and SFDVKD. There are 20 residues in the CDR3. Unmatched junction bases numbered 10, after V lost 7 bases and J lost 0 bases. As DNA, the CDR3 is TGTGCCACCAGAGGACTCACCGGGACTAGCGGGAGGGCGAACACCGGGGAGCTGTTTTTT. Its translation is CATRGLTGTSGRANTGELFF.

Here the CDR3 reads CASSWEATEANYGYTF. CDR3 in DNA: TGTGCCAGCAGTTGGGAAGCGACAGAAGCTAACTATGGCTACACCTTC. The rearrangement joins TRBV5-6 to TRBJ1-2, with D possibly TRBD1 on 5 matching bases. Germline CDR1 SGHDT, CDR2 YYEEEE. Trimming took off 5 bases at V and 0 bases at J, with 17 bases between the two ends. The CDR3 is 16 amino acids.

The chain has TRBV19 and TRBJ1-2; a weak D match, TRBD1 (5 bases). Trimming took off 4 bases at V and 4 bases at J, with 13 bases between the two ends. This CDR3 is built from 14 residues. CDR1 is LNHDA and CDR2 is SQIVND in the germline V gene (reference sequence). The CDR3 DNA reads TGTGCCAGTAGTAGTGGGGCGCCAACCTATGGCTACACCTTC. This sequence encodes CASSSGAPTYGYTF.

This clone was seen a handful of times. This chain links TRBV24-1 with TRBJ1-5, with D possibly TRBD1 on 5 matching bases. The CDR3 runs 15 residues. The V end lost 2 bases, the J end lost 7 bases, and 14 bases lay between the germline ends. Per the germline V gene, CDR1 is KGHDR and CDR2 is SFDVKD. In DNA form, the CDR3 reads TGTGCCACCAGTGATTCCTCCCAGGGATTCCAGCCCCAGCATTTT. This gives the protein CATSDSSQGFQPQHF.

The chain joins TRBV5-5 to TRBJ1-1, with a weak D call TRBD1 (5 bases). V lost 6 bases, J lost 1 base, and 19 bases lay in between. Germline V gene lookup returns CDR1 SGHKS and CDR2 YYEKEE (reference sequence). CDR3 length: 16 amino acids. The CDR3 DNA follows: TGTGCCAGCAACCCGACTCGGGGGGTGGAGAACACTGAAGCTTTCTTT. It yields the protein CASNPTRGVENTEAFF.

The chain is built from TRBV6-2 or TRBV6-3 and TRBJ2-1; no reliable D call. Trimming cost V 2 bases and J 0 bases, with 8 bases left between them. The CDR3 runs 15 residues. In germline, CDR1 is MNHEY, CDR2 SVGEGT. CDR3 bases: TGTGCCAGCAGTTACGGGTGGAGCTCCTACAATGAGCAGTTCTTC. This codes for CASSYGWSSYNEQFF.

V gene TRBV4-1 combines with J gene TRBJ1-2, with D perhaps matching TRBD1 (6 bases). Germline CDR1 and CDR2: MGHRA and YSYEKL. The V end was cut by 1 base, the J end by 4 bases, with 13 bases between. CDR3 size: 15 residues. Here the CDR3 DNA reads TGCGCCAGCAGCCAAGTAAACAGGGCTATCTATGGCTACACCTTC. It yields the protein CASSQVNRAIYGYTF.

The V call is TRBV25-1, the J call TRBJ1-1, with 8 nucleotides matching TRBD1. CDR1 is MGHDK, CDR2 SYGVNS, per germline. The CDR3 runs to 14 residues. The V gene end was trimmed by 4 bases and the J gene end by 3 bases; junction bases not matched to a gene: 4. CDR3 DNA sequence: TGTGCCAGCAGTGGGACAGGGAGAGACACTGAAGCTTTCTTT. Protein product: CASSGTGRDTEAFF.

The chain links TRBV30 to TRBJ2-3; 8 bases are shared with TRBD2. This CDR3 comprises 15 residues. The V segment lost 4 bases and the J segment 9 bases; nucleotides outside the gene matches: 15. CDR1 and CDR2 (germline): GTSNPN, SVGIG (reference sequence). The CDR3 here is CAWMPRSGRVGTQYF. CDR3 DNA: TGTGCCTGGATGCCTCGGAGCGGGAGAGTAGGAACGCAGTATTTT.

V gene TRBV7-2 combines with J gene TRBJ2-5, with 10 positions matching TRBD2. CDR3 length equals 16 residues. Germline-derived CDR1 and CDR2 are SGHTA and FQGNSA. J gave up 2 bases and V 1 base, and 4 bases lay outside the gene matches. Written as DNA, the CDR3 is TGTGCCAGCAGCTTAGTTAGCGGGGGGAAGCAAGAGACCCAGTACTTC. Its translation is CASSLVSGGKQETQYF.

A note on this clone: One junction end does not reproduce the germline sequence, and a read error may be involved. V and J are TRBV7-8 and TRBJ2-2; 8 bases line up with TRBD1. Germline values: CDR1 SGHVS, CDR2 FQNEAQ. The CDR3 is made up of 18 amino acids. CDR3 coding DNA: TGTGCTAGCAGCCCCCGGTTCGGACAGGGCTCGAACACCGGGGAGCTGTTTTTT. This gives the protein CASSPRFGQGSNTGELFF.

As DNA, the CDR3 is TGTGCCAGCAGCCAAGACCCCGGGACAGGGGCTAACTATGGCTACACCTTC. It codes for CASSQDPGTGANYGYTF. This chain links TRBV3-1 (or the pseudogene TRBV3-2) with TRBJ1-2; 10 nucleotides line up with TRBD1. Germline CDR1 reads LGHDT; CDR2 reads YNNKEL (reference sequence). There are 17 residues in the CDR3. V lost 0 bases to trimming and J lost 0 bases; unmatched junction nucleotides: 4.

The chain links TRBV9 to TRBJ2-7; 9 nucleotides match TRBD1. Trimming at V came to 5 bases and at J to 6 bases, leaving 15 bases not matched to a gene. Germline CDR1 reads SGDLS; CDR2 reads YYNGEE. This CDR3 is 16 amino acids long. The CDR3 reads CASSRDWDRAFGEQYF. The CDR3 region has the DNA TGTGCCAGCAGTCGAGATTGGGACAGGGCGTTCGGCGAGCAGTACTTC.

The V call is TRBV29-1, the J call TRBJ2-5, with TRBD1 matching over 8 bases. V dropped 3 bases and J dropped 2; count of bases not matched to a gene: 5. CDR1 and CDR2 (germline): SQVTM, ANQGSEA. The length of the CDR3 is 14 residues. The chain's CDR3 is CSVDSTGGQETQYF. The CDR3 DNA is TGCAGCGTTGACTCTACAGGGGGTCAAGAGACCCAGTACTTC.

This sequence joins TRBV2 and TRBJ2-1; D remains unclear. V lost 3 bases to trimming and J lost 5 bases, with 8 bases between them. The CDR3 runs 13 residues. CDR1 is SNHLY, CDR2 FYNNEI, per germline. CDR3 protein: CASSDGYDNEQFF. The CDR3 DNA is TGTGCCAGCAGTGACGGGTATGACAATGAGCAGTTCTTC.

V gene TRBV29-1 combines with J gene TRBJ2-1, with 9 bases lining up with TRBD1. The CDR3 is 12 amino acids. Germline CDR1 is SQVTM and CDR2 is ANQGSEA. The V and J ends lost 7 bases and 5 bases, in that order; junction bases with no gene match: 3. The CDR3 coding sequence is TGCAGCGCTCGACAGGGGGACAATGAGCAGTTCTTC. Its protein is CSARQGDNEQFF.

This chain links TRBV5-4 with TRBJ2-2, with 9 bases aligning to TRBD2. V was clipped by 0 bases and J by 4 bases; unmatched bases: 10. The CDR3 has 18 residues. Germline V gene sequence: CDR1 SGHNT, CDR2 YYREEE (reference sequence). The CDR3 sequence: CASSLVGLAGRATGELFF. CDR3 bases: TGTGCCAGCAGCTTGGTGGGTCTAGCGGGACGAGCCACCGGGGAGCTGTTTTTT.

This clone was seen just once. The genes are TRBV7-2 and TRBJ2-2, with 15 positions matching TRBD2. The ends lost 5 bases at V and 6 bases at J; junction bases unmatched: 10. The germline CDR1 and CDR2 sequences are SGHTA and FQGNSA. This CDR3 is 18 amino acids long. This chain's CDR3 is CASSLSGTSGRQSGELFF. Here the CDR3 DNA reads TGTGCCAGCAGCCTCTCCGGGACTAGCGGGAGGCAGTCCGGGGAGCTGTTTTTT.

V and J are TRBV7-2 and TRBJ2-7; TRBD2 agrees at 7 bases. This CDR3 has 14 residues. The junction had 3 bases not matched to a gene; V was cut back by 0 bases and J by 4 bases. From germline, CDR1 is SGHTA and CDR2 FQGNSA. For the CDR3, the DNA is TGTGCCAGCAGCTTAGCGGGAGGGCCTTACGAGCAGTACTTC. Residues: CASSLAGGPYEQYF. Looking up the rest from reference TRBV7-2 and TRBJ2-7 gives the full variable domain: GAGVSQSPSNKVTEKGKDVELRCDPISGHTALYWYRQSLGQGLEFLIYFQGNSAPDKSGLPSDRFSAERTGGSVSTLTIQRTQQEDSAVYLCASSLAGGPYEQYFGPGTRLTVT.